The T cell receptor (beta chain) under discussion was sequenced for a study of neoadjuvant anti-PD-1 for oral cavity cancer. Study-level information: Patients without progression got a fourth dose around day 43.

The V and J ends lost 4 bases and 5 bases, in that order; junction bases with no gene match: 11. Germline CDR1 SGDLS, CDR2 YYNGEE. CDR3 length equals 16 residues. Worth noting for this clone: The antigen remains unidentified.

Regarding the study as a whole: Only a few patients per response group were TCR-analyzed; validation needed.

Clones were read by immunoSEQ multiplex PCR, and TCRdb kept only the in-frame ones, dropping some. The repertoire holds tens of thousands of clones, with approximately 79% as singletons. This TCR derives from a person aged 35-79 years with oral cavity squamous cell carcinoma. The sample here was PBMCs, taken before nivolumab (anti-PD-1) treatment. This chain uses TRBV9 with TRBJ2-5; TRBD1 agrees at 10 bases. The CDR3 reads CASSSLTGGQGETQYF. CDR3 sequence (DNA): TGTGCCAGCAGCTCCTTGACAGGGGGCCAGGGGGAGACCCAGTACTTC.